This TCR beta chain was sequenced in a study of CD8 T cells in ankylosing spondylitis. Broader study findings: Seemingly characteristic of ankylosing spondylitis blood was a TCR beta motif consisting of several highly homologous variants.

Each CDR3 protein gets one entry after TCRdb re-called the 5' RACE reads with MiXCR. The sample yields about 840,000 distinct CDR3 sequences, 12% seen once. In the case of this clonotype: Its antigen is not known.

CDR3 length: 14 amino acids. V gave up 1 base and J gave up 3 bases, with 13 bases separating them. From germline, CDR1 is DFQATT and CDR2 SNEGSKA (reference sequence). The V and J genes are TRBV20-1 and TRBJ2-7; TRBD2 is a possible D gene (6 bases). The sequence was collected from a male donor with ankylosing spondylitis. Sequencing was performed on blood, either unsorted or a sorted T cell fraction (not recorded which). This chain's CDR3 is CSARGGVWGYEQYF. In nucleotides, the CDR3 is TGCAGTGCTAGAGGGGGGGTTTGGGGCTACGAGCAGTACTTC.